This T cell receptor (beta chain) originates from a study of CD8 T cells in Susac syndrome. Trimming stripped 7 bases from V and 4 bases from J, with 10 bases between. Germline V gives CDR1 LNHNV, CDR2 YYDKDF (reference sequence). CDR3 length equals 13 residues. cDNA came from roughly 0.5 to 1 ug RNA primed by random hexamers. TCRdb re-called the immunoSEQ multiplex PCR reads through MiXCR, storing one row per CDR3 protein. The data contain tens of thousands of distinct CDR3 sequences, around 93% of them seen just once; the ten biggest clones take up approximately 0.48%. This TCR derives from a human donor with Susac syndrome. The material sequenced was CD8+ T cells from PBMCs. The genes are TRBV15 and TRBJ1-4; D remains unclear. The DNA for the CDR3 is TGTGCCACCACAGCCGAGTTTAATGAAAAACTGTTTTTT. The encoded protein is CATTAEFNEKLFF.